A selection of T cell receptor beta chains follows, all from one sample in a study of shared clonotypes between healthy human individuals. Clones were read by immunoSEQ multiplex PCR, and TCRdb kept only the in-frame ones, dropping some. Altogether over a million clones are present, approximately 68% being singletons, with the ten largest covering approximately 1.5%. The sample consisted of memory CD4+ T cells sorted from blood. Source of these receptors: a man aged 18 to 29 in good health. Each CDR3 is given with its conserved first and last residue. Fields, in order: J gene, D gene, V gene, clone size, CDR3 protein, CDR3 DNA. D genes are given only for firm matches. Size is stated for part of the rows, as once, few or many counts, or as a class when the clone is expanded.

>TRBJ2-7|NA|TRBV10-1|NA
CASSESSWEQYF
TGCGCCAGCAGTGAGTCGTCTTGGGAGCAGTACTTC
>TRBJ2-2|TRBD2|TRBV27|NA
CASSRRRGGGASGELFF
TGTGCCAGCAGTCGGCGGAGGGGCGGGGGGGCGAGCGGGGAGCTGTTTTTT
>TRBJ1-6|NA|TRBV9|NA
CASSLTDTSNSPLHF
TGTGCCAGCAGTTTGACAGATACTTCTAATTCACCCCTCCACTTT
>TRBJ1-1|NA|TRBV2|NA
CASRVGPNTEAFF
TGTGCCAGCAGAGTGGGCCCGAACACTGAAGCTTTCTTT
>TRBJ1-2|TRBD1|TRBV4-1|NA
CASSQDEQGVMAYGYTF
TGCGCCAGCAGCCAAGATGAGCAGGGGGTGATGGCCTATGGCTACACCTTC
>TRBJ1-1|NA|TRBV5-1|few
CASSLGGGGLSEAFF
TGCGCCAGCAGCTTGGGCGGGGGAGGATTATCTGAAGCTTTCTTT
>TRBJ1-4|NA|TRBV7-8|NA
CASSLEDLSNEKLFF
TGTGCCAGCAGCTTAGAGGACTTGAGTAATGAAAAACTGTTTTTT
>TRBJ1-5|NA|TRBV6-1|NA
CASSEDGPSNQPQHF
TGTGCCAGCAGTGAAGATGGCCCTAGCAATCAGCCCCAGCATTTT
>TRBJ1-6|TRBD1|TRBV2|few
CASSVQGAGSPLHF
TGTGCCAGCAGCGTACAGGGGGCTGGTTCACCCCTCCACTTT
>TRBJ1-2|NA|TRBV5-4|few
CASSLDSSYGYTF
TGTGCCAGCAGCTTGGACAGTTCCTATGGCTACACCTTC
>TRBJ2-2|NA|TRBV5-1|NA
CAKAGTGELFF
TGCGCCAAGGCCGGAACCGGGGAGCTGTTTTTT
>TRBJ1-1|NA|TRBV19|few
CASTREWGNEAFF
TGTGCCAGTACACGTGAATGGGGTAATGAAGCTTTCTTT
>TRBJ1-6|NA|TRBV5-6|NA
CASSYPGSDSPLHF
TGTGCCAGCAGCTACCCAGGGTCCGATTCACCCCTCCACTTT
>TRBJ2-1|TRBD2|TRBV5-1|NA
CASSLAGREGQNEQFF
TGCGCCAGCAGCTTGGCCGGGCGGGAGGGCCAAAATGAGCAGTTCTTC
>TRBJ1-1|NA|TRBV30|NA
CAWTLQMNTEAFF
TGTGCCTGGACTCTACAGATGAACACTGAAGCTTTCTTT
>TRBJ1-5|TRBD1|TRBV28|NA
CASRGQDQPQHF
TGTGCCAGCAGGGGACAGGATCAGCCCCAGCATTTT
>TRBJ2-7|NA|TRBV7-2|NA
CASSLKRTIYEQYF
TGTGCCAGCAGCTTAAAAAGAACTATTTACGAGCAGTACTTC
>TRBJ2-5|NA|TRBV5-4|NA
CASSSPGTGETQYF
TGTGCCAGCAGCTCGCCCGGGACGGGGGAGACCCAGTACTTC
>TRBJ2-7|TRBD2|TRBV29-1|NA
CSVRLAGGHEQYF
TGCAGCGTTCGGCTAGCGGGCGGTCACGAGCAGTACTTC
>TRBJ1-5|TRBD1|TRBV7-9|NA
CASSLGTTGIQHF
TGTGCCAGCAGCTTAGGGACGACAGGGATACAGCATTTT
>TRBJ2-2|TRBD2|TRBV7-7|NA
CASSPGGREAGELFF
TGTGCTAGCAGCCCCGGCGGGCGGGAGGCCGGGGAGCTGTTTTTT
>TRBJ2-5|TRBD1|TRBV6-1|NA
CASSGRTGRPLQETQYF
TGTGCCAGCAGTGGTCGGACAGGGCGGCCTCTTCAAGAGACCCAGTACTTC
>TRBJ1-1|NA|TRBV7-9|NA
CASSLVLVNTEAFF
TGTGCCAGCAGCTTAGTGTTGGTGAACACTGAAGCTTTCTTT
>TRBJ1-2|NA|TRBV29-1|NA
CSVGSEHNQFLYGYTF
TGCAGCGTTGGGTCGGAGCACAACCAGTTCCTATATGGCTACACCTTC
>TRBJ2-7|NA|TRBV4-1|NA
CASSQAITGWYSYEQYF
TGCGCCAGCAGCCAAGCAATCACAGGGTGGTACTCCTACGAGCAGTACTTC
>TRBJ2-2|NA|TRBV18|NA
CASSPPVGTPNTGELFF
TGTGCCAGCTCACCACCGGTAGGGACACCGAACACCGGGGAGCTGTTTTTT
>TRBJ1-2|NA|TRBV5-4|once
CASSLAPGEGGYTF
TGTGCCAGCAGCTTGGCCCCAGGGGAGGGAGGCTACACCTTC
>TRBJ2-5|TRBD2|TRBV30|NA
CAWGLAGAQETQYF
TGTGCCTGGGGACTAGCGGGGGCCCAAGAGACCCAGTACTTC
>TRBJ2-2|NA|TRBV12-5|once
CASGLVLLQGGTGELFF
TGTGCTAGTGGTTTGGTACTATTACAGGGAGGCACCGGGGAGCTGTTTTTT
>TRBJ2-7|NA|TRBV6-4|few
CASSDCRGSSYEQYF
TGTGCCAGCAGTGACTGTCGGGGAAGCTCCTACGAGCAGTACTTC
>TRBJ2-5|TRBD2|TRBV19|NA
CASSPRESVKETQYF
TGTGCCAGTAGTCCGCGGGAGTCAGTTAAAGAGACCCAGTACTTC
>TRBJ2-2|NA|TRBV2|NA
CASSEKRTGELFF
TGTGCCAGCAGTGAAAAACGCACCGGGGAGCTGTTTTTT